The 14 T cell receptor beta chains in this list originate from one sample, sequenced in a study of cytomegalovirus exposure and HLA in healthy donors. PCR amplification relied on 60 Vbeta primers (plus 13 Jbeta primers). The repertoire was sequenced with immunoSEQ multiplex PCR; TCRdb's copy has only in-frame clones and lacks some. Of 40,000 to 60,000 clones detected, approximately 72% appear once; the ten largest clones hold more than 9%. The sequenced sample was PBMCs. The receptors here all came from a woman aged 45 to 65 in good health and CMV-seronegative.

The chain is built from TRBV5-8 and TRBJ2-5, with TRBD1 identical over 7 bases. V lost 7 bases and J lost 5; bases outside the gene matches: 8. CDR3 length: 13 residues. Germline-derived CDR1 and CDR2 are SGHTS and YDEGEE. For the CDR3, the DNA is TGTGCCAGCCCTCCCGGGACAGAGGAGACCCAGTACTTC. It specifies CASPPGTEETQYF.

V gene TRBV7-9 combines with J gene TRBJ1-5; D might be TRBD1 (5 bases). Germline CDR1 reads SEHNR; CDR2 reads FQNEAQ (reference sequence). Trimming left V 2 bases short and J 8 bases short, with 16 bases between. The CDR3 totals 15 residues. The CDR3 bases are TGTGCCAGCAGCTTAAGTACGGGAGTCAGGGAGCCCCAGCATTTT. It codes for CASSLSTGVREPQHF. Complete variable domain (other parts from reference TRBV7-9 and TRBJ1-5): DTGVSQNPRHKITKRGQNVTFRCDPISEHNRLYWYRQTLGQGPEFLTYFQNEAQLEKSRLLSDRFSAERPKGSFSTLEIQRTEQGDSAMYLCASSLSTGVREPQHFGDGTRLSIL.

This clone turned up a few times. The DNA of the CDR3 is TGTGCCAGCAGCTTAGGGACTAGCGGGAGGGAGACCCAGTACTTC. It translates to CASSLGTSGRETQYF. This chain connects TRBV7-9 to TRBJ2-5; 14 bases are shared with TRBD2. From germline, CDR1 is SEHNR and CDR2 FQNEAQ (reference sequence). CDR3 length: 15 amino acids. The junction had 0 bases not matched to a gene; V was cut back by 1 base and J by 5 bases.

The J gene is TRBJ1-2, the V gene TRBV6-1, with D perhaps TRBD1 (5 bases). The CDR3 extends over 11 amino acids. Germline CDR1 is MNHNS and CDR2 is SASEGT. V lost 5 bases, J lost 13 bases, and 14 bases lay in between. The CDR3: CASSNTGISTF. CDR3 nucleotide sequence: TGTGCCAGCAGTAATACAGGCATCTCCACCTTC.

The chain combines TRBV27 with TRBJ1-5, with 7 bases that match TRBD1. Trimming took 2 bases from V and 0 from J; bases not matched to a gene: 4. CDR1 is MNHEY, CDR2 SMNVEV, per germline (reference sequence). CDR3 length equals 16 residues. CDR3 residues: CASSLTGATSNQPQHF. CDR3 DNA sequence: TGTGCCAGCAGTTTAACAGGGGCCACTAGCAATCAGCCCCAGCATTTT.

This clone was observed a single time. The chain couples TRBV5-1 to TRBJ2-5, with TRBD2 as a possible D gene (5 bases). The CDR3 length is 14 residues. Trimming shortened V by 7 bases and J by 1 base, and 14 bases separated the two germline ends. CDR1 SGHRS and CDR2 YFSETQ come from the germline V gene. The CDR3 DNA is TGCGCCAGCCAAGAGCGACTATTCCAAGAGACCCAGTACTTC. As protein: CASQERLFQETQYF.

V is TRBV2 and J is TRBJ2-7; D possibly corresponds to TRBD2 (6 bases). Germline CDR1 and CDR2: SNHLY and FYNNEI. Trimming removed 0 bases at V and 0 bases at J, with 9 bases between. This CDR3 is 15 amino acids long. DNA of the CDR3: TGTGCCAGCAGTGAAGCTCTAGCGCTCTCCTACGAGCAGTACTTC. It yields the protein CASSEALALSYEQYF.

This chain joins TRBV2 and TRBJ2-7, with TRBD2 identical over 7 bases. CDR1 SNHLY and CDR2 FYNNEI come from the germline V gene. V lost 6 bases, J lost 0 bases, and 5 bases stayed unmatched. CDR3 size: 14 residues. The CDR3: CASRREGTSYEQYF. DNA for the CDR3: TGTGCCAGCAGGAGGGAGGGCACCTCCTACGAGCAGTACTTC.

This clone has a single count. The chain uses TRBV7-3 and TRBJ2-2; D is possibly TRBD2 (6 bases). Germline CDR1 SGHTA, CDR2 FQGTGA. The CDR3 is 17 residues long. The ends were cut back, 5 bases at V and 4 bases at J, with 20 bases in the middle. The CDR3 reads CASSPRRGPRGTGELFF. CDR3 coding DNA: TGTGCCAGCAGCCCCAGGAGGGGACCGAGGGGCACCGGGGAGCTGTTTTTT.

V and J are TRBV27 and TRBJ2-1; 11 positions match TRBD2. V lost 5 bases to trimming and J lost 6 bases; unmatched junction nucleotides: 3. Germline loops: CDR1 MNHEY, CDR2 SMNVEV (reference sequence). CDR3 length equals 14 residues. CDR3 sequence (DNA): TGTGCCAGCAGTCTAGCGGGAGGTGTCAATGAGCAGTTCTTC. Protein sequence: CASSLAGGVNEQFF.

The rearrangement links TRBV9 to TRBJ2-7; D is possibly TRBD2 (5 bases). This CDR3 is built from 14 residues. V dropped 2 bases and J dropped 5 bases, with 14 bases sitting between them. The germline V gene has CDR1 SGDLS and CDR2 YYNGEE. This chain's CDR3 is CASSVGEGFDEQYF. The CDR3 coding sequence is TGTGCCAGCAGCGTGGGAGAGGGTTTCGACGAGCAGTACTTC.

The V call is TRBV19, the J call TRBJ1-1, with D uncertain. The V end was cut by 6 bases, the J end by 1 base, with 6 bases between. Germline loops: CDR1 LNHDA, CDR2 SQIVND (reference sequence). The length of the CDR3 is 12 residues. DNA of the CDR3: TGTGCCAGTAGGTATCGGAACACTGAAGCTTTCTTT. Protein product: CASRYRNTEAFF.

This chain connects TRBV9 to TRBJ1-2, with TRBD1 matching 12 bases. Germline CDR1 and CDR2: SGDLS and YYNGEE. Germline trimming cut 4 bases from V and 8 bases from J; bases unmatched to any gene: 12. The length of the CDR3 is 16 residues. The CDR3 sequence is CASSPPPGQGAGGYTF. CDR3 coding DNA: TGTGCCAGCAGCCCACCTCCGGGACAGGGGGCTGGGGGCTACACCTTC. Full variable domain (missing parts from reference TRBV9 and TRBJ1-2): DSGVTQTPKHLITATGQRVTLRCSPRSGDLSVYWYQQSLDQGLQFLIQYYNGEERAKGNILERFSAQQFPDLHSELNLSSLELGDSALYFCASSPPPGQGAGGYTFGSGTRLTVV.

This clone showed up many times. This rearrangement joins TRBV30 to TRBJ1-1; D not certain. Trimming shortened V by 0 bases and J by 5 bases, and 10 bases separated the two germline ends. From germline, CDR1 is GTSNPN and CDR2 SVGIG (reference sequence). The CDR3 consists of 13 residues. The CDR3: CAWSVLGWTEAFF. In DNA form, the CDR3 reads TGTGCCTGGAGTGTACTAGGGTGGACTGAAGCTTTCTTT.